The entry below gives a single T cell receptor (beta chain) sequence along with its context. This entry belongs to a study of blood T cell repertoires in COVID-19. Some clones are missing from TCRdb's copy, which holds only in-frame ones; the method was immunoSEQ multiplex PCR. This sample has 200,000 to 250,000 clones, with approximately 79% found just once. Germline lookup yields CDR1 MDHEN and CDR2 SYDVKM. CDR3 size: 12 residues. The ends were cut back, 10 bases at V and 6 bases at J, with 10 bases in the middle. The source of this sequence is a woman aged 35 to 49 with active or convalescent COVID-19. Sequences were obtained from peripheral blood. V gene TRBV28 combines with J gene TRBJ1-6; D is unresolved. This CDR3 is CATKTGNSPLHF. DNA for the CDR3: TGTGCCACCAAGACGGGTAATTCACCCCTCCACTTT.